This T cell receptor (beta chain) was recovered during a study of response to subunit inactivated influenza vaccine. Study observations and caveats: Only a handful of new T cells, the authors suggested, are recruited with each seasonal influenza vaccination.

TCRdb passed the RT-PCR reads through MiXCR, listing each CDR3 protein once. The data contain roughly 700,000 distinct CDR3 sequences, about 15% of them singletons. CDR1 and CDR2 from the germline V gene are SGHTA and FQGNSA. The CDR3 has 16 amino acids. Trimming cost V 6 bases and J 4 bases; bases outside gene matches: 7. This clonotype was counted many times. The antigen is not known. Sequencing used PBMCs from blood, obtained around 15 days before vaccination. This sequence originates from a man in his fifties or sixties who received an inactivated influenza vaccine. V gene TRBV7-2 combines with J gene TRBJ2-3, with 13 bases fitting TRBD2. The CDR3 protein is CASSVTSGGASDTQYF. For the CDR3, the DNA is TGTGCCAGCAGTGTAACTAGCGGGGGGGCGTCAGATACGCAGTATTTT.